This T cell receptor beta chain was captured by sequencing in a study of blood T cell repertoires in COVID-19. Trimming removed 4 bases at V and 8 bases at J, with 18 bases between. Germline CDR1 and CDR2: SGDLS and YYNGEE. This CDR3 has 14 amino acids. As handled by the study authors: Estimation of nucleated cell counts relied on the amplification of reference gene primers. Using immunoSEQ multiplex PCR, the repertoire was profiled, and TCRdb retains in-frame clones only, with some absent. V and J calls and clone size follow that table, whereas D and trimming were derived from the DNA. Among about 270,000 clones listed, approximately 90% were seen once. Cohort placement rested on clinical history that participants reported themselves. During the 2 weeks before they entered the study, exposed participants had met someone with a PCR-confirmed or clinician-diagnosed COVID-19 case.

This TCR came from a man aged 35 to 55 who had been exposed to COVID-19. The chain employs TRBV9 and TRBJ1-2, with D hard to call. Sequenced: PBMCs or T cells enriched from blood (not recorded which). The CDR3 nucleotides are TGTGCCAGCAGCTTCGCGGCCCTCTGGGAGGGCTACACCTTC. Its translation is CASSFAALWEGYTF. Variable domain in full (rest from reference TRBV9 and TRBJ1-2): DSGVTQTPKHLITATGQRVTLRCSPRSGDLSVYWYQQSLDQGLQFLIQYYNGEERAKGNILERFSAQQFPDLHSELNLSSLELGDSALYFCASSFAALWEGYTFGSGTRLTVV.